The 15 T cell receptor beta chains listed next were all sequenced from one sample in a study of blood T cell repertoires in COVID-19. Repertoires were generated with immunoSEQ multiplex PCR, while TCRdb's copy carries only in-frame clones and drops some. The data show 50,000 to 80,000 clones, about nine tenths seen once. The sample comprised peripheral blood. These receptors originate from a man in his sixties with acute or convalescent COVID-19.

V and J are TRBV6-1 and TRBJ1-2; 10 bases fit TRBD1. Germline-derived CDR1 and CDR2 are MNHNS and SASEGT. The V and J ends lost 4 bases and 7 bases, in that order; junction bases with no gene match: 12. The CDR3 extends over 16 amino acids. In nucleotides, the CDR3 is TGTGCCAGCAGTGGCCCCGGGACAGGGGTTATGTTTGGCTACACCTTC. It specifies CASSGPGTGVMFGYTF.

The V and J genes are TRBV18 and TRBJ2-5; D is ambiguous. In germline, CDR1 is KGHSH, CDR2 LQKENI. This CDR3 comprises 12 residues. V lost 2 bases and J 4 bases, leaving 5 bases between the germline ends. Here the CDR3 DNA reads TGTGCCAGCTCACCAATCGGAGAGACCCAGTACTTC. Residues: CASSPIGETQYF.

The chain has TRBV19 and TRBJ1-5; D is perhaps TRBD1 (6 bases). The V end was cut by 5 bases, the J end by 3 bases, with 17 bases between. This CDR3 region has 16 residues. Germline-derived CDR1 and CDR2 are LNHDA and SQIVND (reference sequence). DNA for the CDR3: TGTGCCAGTAGTTTGGACAGCTCAGGCTACAATCAGCCCCAGCATTTT. It codes for CASSLDSSGYNQPQHF.

The chain links TRBV5-1 to TRBJ2-2, with 9 bases that match TRBD1. The J segment lost 6 bases and the V segment lost 2 bases, leaving 2 bases of the junction unmatched. Germline loops: CDR1 SGHRS, CDR2 YFSETQ. The length of the CDR3 is 14 residues. In DNA, the CDR3 is TGCGCCAGCAGCTTAGGGACAGGGTCCGGGGAGCTGTTTTTT. As protein: CASSLGTGSGELFF. Supplemented by reference TRBV5-1 and TRBJ2-2, the full variable domain reads KAGVTQTPRYLIKTRGQQVTLSCSPISGHRSVSWYQQTPGQGLQFLFEYFSETQRNKGNFPGRFSGRQFSNSRSEMNVSTLELGDSALYLCASSLGTGSGELFFGEGSRLTVL.

The chain uses TRBV6-6 and TRBJ2-1; 8 positions match TRBD2. Germline V gives CDR1 MNHNY, CDR2 SVGAGI (reference sequence). The CDR3 consists of 16 residues. The ends lost 5 bases at V and 6 bases at J; junction bases unmatched: 12. The CDR3 reads CASSGLGTSGGNEQFF. CDR3 in DNA: TGTGCCAGCAGTGGTTTGGGGACTAGTGGGGGCAATGAGCAGTTCTTC.

The V gene is TRBV25-1, the J gene TRBJ1-3, with D hard to call. CDR1 and CDR2 from the germline V gene are MGHDK and SYGVNS. Trimming took off 1 base at V and 4 bases at J, with 8 bases between the two ends. This CDR3 has 14 amino acids. CDR3 loop: CASSESGSGNTIYF. Here the CDR3 DNA reads TGTGCCAGCAGTGAATCAGGTTCAGGAAACACCATATATTTT.

V and J are TRBV6-5 and TRBJ1-3, with a possible D match to TRBD1 (5 bases). CDR1 is MNHEY, CDR2 SVGAGI, per germline. CDR3 length equals 15 residues. Trimming cost V 8 bases and J 2 bases, with 16 bases left between them. This CDR3 is CASLLRAGAGNTIYF. CDR3 bases: TGTGCCAGCCTACTCAGGGCCGGAGCTGGAAACACCATATATTTT.

The gene calls are TRBV3-1 (or the pseudogene TRBV3-2) and TRBJ2-1, with 12 bases lining up with TRBD2. CDR3 length: 20 residues. With 4 bases clipped from V and 3 bases from J, the junction kept 16 bases outside the gene matches. Germline assignment: CDR1 LGHDT and CDR2 YNNKEL (reference sequence). DNA for the CDR3: TGTGCCAGCAGCCCCCTCCCGGGACAGAGGACTAGCGGGGACTACAATGAGCAGTTCTTC. Its protein is CASSPLPGQRTSGDYNEQFF.

This clone has only one observation. The genes are TRBV6-5 and TRBJ2-3; 13 bases map to TRBD2. J was trimmed by 5 bases and V by 6 bases; bases with no gene match: 2. The germline CDR1 and CDR2 sequences are MNHEY and SVGAGI. The CDR3 runs 14 residues. The CDR3 DNA follows: TGTGCCAGCAGGGGACTAGCGGGGCTAGATACGCAGTATTTT. It translates to CASRGLAGLDTQYF.

The V call is TRBV7-2, the J call TRBJ2-1, with 7 bases fitting TRBD2. The CDR3 is 14 amino acids. Germline CDR1 is SGHTA and CDR2 is FQGNSA. J was trimmed by 16 bases and V by 5 bases; bases with no gene match: 17. The CDR3 here is CASSLGGTTMSSFF. CDR3 nucleotides: TGTGCCAGCAGCCTCGGGGGGACTACAATGAGCAGTTTCTTC.

The chain carries TRBV19 and TRBJ1-4, with 9 bases fitting TRBD1. The length of the CDR3 is 14 residues. Germline V CDR1 and CDR2: LNHDA, SQIVND (reference sequence). The J segment lost 6 bases and the V segment lost 7 bases, leaving 6 bases of the junction unmatched. CDR3 DNA: TGTGCCAGTAACCGGGACAGGGATTATGAAAAACTGTTTTTT. Protein: CASNRDRDYEKLFF.

The chain combines TRBV3-1 (or the pseudogene TRBV3-2) with TRBJ1-2, with TRBD1 matching 8 bases. The CDR3 consists of 13 residues. The J segment lost 4 bases and the V segment lost 4 bases, leaving 2 bases of the junction unmatched. The germline V gene encodes CDR1 LGHDT and CDR2 YNNKEL (reference sequence). This CDR3 is CASSPGQAYGYTF. As DNA, the CDR3 is TGTGCCAGCAGCCCGGGACAGGCCTATGGCTACACCTTC.

The rearrangement joins TRBV6-2 or TRBV6-3 to TRBJ1-5, with 10 bases identical to TRBD1. Looked up from germline, CDR1 is MNHEY and CDR2 is SVGEGT. V lost 6 bases to trimming and J lost 4 bases; unmatched junction nucleotides: 6. CDR3 length equals 15 residues. CDR3 loop: CASSPWDRGNQPQHF. CDR3 nucleotides: TGTGCCAGCAGCCCCTGGGACAGGGGAAATCAGCCCCAGCATTTT.

This chain uses TRBV19 with TRBJ1-4, with 7 bases fitting TRBD1. Germline V gene sequence: CDR1 LNHDA, CDR2 SQIVND (reference sequence). After removal of 6 bases from V and 0 bases from J, the junction contained 7 bases not matched to a gene. This CDR3 is built from 16 residues. The CDR3 nucleotides read TGTGCCAGTAGCGGGGACAGAGCCTCAACTAATGAAAAACTGTTTTTT. It is translated as CASSGDRASTNEKLFF.

CDR3 in amino acids: CASSLEGDYGYTF. As DNA, the CDR3 is TGCGCCAGCAGCTTGGAGGGAGACTATGGCTACACCTTC. The rearrangement joins TRBV5-1 to TRBJ1-2, with unresolved D. Trimming removed 0 bases at V and 3 bases at J, with 6 bases between. The length of the CDR3 is 13 residues. Germline V gene data show CDR1 as SGHRS and CDR2 as YFSETQ.